This TCR beta chain is drawn from a study of OX40 agonist ivuxolimab in advanced cancers. At the level of the study: The mean age was roughly 60 years, ranging from 23 to 79, with around four fifths of participants male.

Assay: immunoSEQ multiplex PCR; the TCRdb copy retains only in-frame clones and omits some. The sample carries about 59,000 clones, approximately 80% recorded once. This CDR3 has 15 amino acids. The V gene's germline CDR1 is SEHNR and CDR2 FQNEAQ (reference sequence). This TCR was sampled from an adult with an advanced solid tumor such as melanoma, head and neck, liver or kidney cancer. This sequence joins TRBV7-9 and TRBJ2-5, with D maybe TRBD1 (6 bases). With the DNA end fitting TRBJ2-7 better, the J assignment may be wrong. The sequencing used CD4+ or CD8+ T cells sorted from blood, collected in a trial of the OX40 agonist ivuxolimab. CDR3 amino acids: CASSRTRDTTYEQYF. CDR3 in DNA: TGTGCCAGCAGCCGGACTCGGGACACTACCTACGAGCAGTACTTC.